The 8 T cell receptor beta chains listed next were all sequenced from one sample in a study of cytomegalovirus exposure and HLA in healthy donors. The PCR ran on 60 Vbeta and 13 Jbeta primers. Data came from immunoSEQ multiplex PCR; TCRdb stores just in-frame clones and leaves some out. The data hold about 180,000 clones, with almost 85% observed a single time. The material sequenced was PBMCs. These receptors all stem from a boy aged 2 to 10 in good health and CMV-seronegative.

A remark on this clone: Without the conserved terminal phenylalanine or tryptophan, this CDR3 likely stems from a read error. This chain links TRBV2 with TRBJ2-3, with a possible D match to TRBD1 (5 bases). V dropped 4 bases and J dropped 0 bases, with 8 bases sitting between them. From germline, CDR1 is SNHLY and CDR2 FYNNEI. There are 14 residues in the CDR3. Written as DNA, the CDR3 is TGTGCCAGCAGTGCTGACAGAAGCACAGATACGCAGTATGTT. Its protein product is CASSADRSTDTQYV.

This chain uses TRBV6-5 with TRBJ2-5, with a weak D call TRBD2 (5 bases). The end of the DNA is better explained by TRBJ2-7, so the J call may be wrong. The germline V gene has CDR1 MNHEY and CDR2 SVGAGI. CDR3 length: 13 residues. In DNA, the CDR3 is TGTGCCAGCTCCCGGGAAGCTTCCTACGAGCAGTACTTC. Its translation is CASSREASYEQYF.

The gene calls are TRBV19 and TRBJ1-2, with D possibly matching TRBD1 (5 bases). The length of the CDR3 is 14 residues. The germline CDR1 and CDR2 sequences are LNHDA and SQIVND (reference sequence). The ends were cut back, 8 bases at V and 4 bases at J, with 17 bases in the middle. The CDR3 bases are TGTGCCAGTGTGCCCCACCTTCAGGGCTATGGCTACACCTTC. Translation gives CASVPHLQGYGYTF.

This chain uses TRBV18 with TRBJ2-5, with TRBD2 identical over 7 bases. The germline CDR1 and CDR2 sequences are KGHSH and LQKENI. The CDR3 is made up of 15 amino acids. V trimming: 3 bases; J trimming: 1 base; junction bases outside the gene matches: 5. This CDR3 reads CASSPGGKVQETQYF. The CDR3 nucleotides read TGTGCCAGCTCACCGGGGGGGAAGGTCCAAGAGACCCAGTACTTC.

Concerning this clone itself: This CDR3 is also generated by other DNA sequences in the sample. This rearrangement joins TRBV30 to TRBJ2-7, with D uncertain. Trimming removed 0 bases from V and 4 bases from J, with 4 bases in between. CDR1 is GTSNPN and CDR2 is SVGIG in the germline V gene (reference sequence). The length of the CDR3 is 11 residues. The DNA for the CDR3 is TGTGCCTGGAGTGTCAGGTACGAGCAGTACTTC. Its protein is CAWSVRYEQYF. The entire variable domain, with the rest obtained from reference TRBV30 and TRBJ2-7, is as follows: SQTIHQWPATLVQPVGSPLSLECTVEGTSNPNLYWYRQAAGRGLQLLFYSVGIGQISSEVPQNLSASRPQDRQFILSSKKLLLSDSGFYLCAWSVRYEQYFGPGTRLTVT.

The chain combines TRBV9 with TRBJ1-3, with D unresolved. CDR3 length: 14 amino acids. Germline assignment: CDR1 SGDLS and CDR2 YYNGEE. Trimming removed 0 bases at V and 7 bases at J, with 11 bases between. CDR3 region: CASSVASGSNTIYF. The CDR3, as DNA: TGTGCCAGCAGCGTAGCTTCCGGGTCGAACACCATATATTTT.

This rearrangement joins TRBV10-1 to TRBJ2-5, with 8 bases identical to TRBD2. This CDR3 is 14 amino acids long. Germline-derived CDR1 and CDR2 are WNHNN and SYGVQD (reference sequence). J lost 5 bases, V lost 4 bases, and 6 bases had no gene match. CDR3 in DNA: TGCGCCAGCAGTGGAGGGACTAGTCGGGAGACCCAGTACTTC. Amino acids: CASSGGTSRETQYF.

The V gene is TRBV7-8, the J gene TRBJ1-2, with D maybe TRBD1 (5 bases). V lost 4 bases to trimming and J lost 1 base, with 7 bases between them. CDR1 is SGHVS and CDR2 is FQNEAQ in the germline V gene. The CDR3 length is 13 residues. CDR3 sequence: CASSSGLNYGYTF. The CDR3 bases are TGTGCCAGCAGCTCGGGACTTAACTATGGCTACACCTTC.